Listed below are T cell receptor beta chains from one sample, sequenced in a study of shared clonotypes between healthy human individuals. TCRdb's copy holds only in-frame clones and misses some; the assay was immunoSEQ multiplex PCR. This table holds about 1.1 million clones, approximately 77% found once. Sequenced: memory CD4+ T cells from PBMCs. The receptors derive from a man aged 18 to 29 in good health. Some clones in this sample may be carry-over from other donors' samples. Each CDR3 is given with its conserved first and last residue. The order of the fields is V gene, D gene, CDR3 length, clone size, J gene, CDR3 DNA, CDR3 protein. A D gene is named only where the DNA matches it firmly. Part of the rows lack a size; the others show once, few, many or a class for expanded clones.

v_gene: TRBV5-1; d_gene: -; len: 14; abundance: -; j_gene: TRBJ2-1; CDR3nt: TGCGCCAGCAGCTTGGGGGGCCTAGCCAATGAGCAGTTCTTC; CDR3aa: CASSLGGLANEQFF
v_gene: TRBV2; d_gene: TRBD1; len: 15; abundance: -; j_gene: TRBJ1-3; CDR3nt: TGTGCCAGCGGGAGCACAGGGGCTCCCGGAAACACCATATATTTT; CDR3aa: CASGSTGAPGNTIYF
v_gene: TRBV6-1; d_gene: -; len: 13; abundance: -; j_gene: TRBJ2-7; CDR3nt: TGTGCCACCACGGGACGCAGCCTGGGGGAGCAGTACTTC; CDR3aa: CATTGRSLGEQYF
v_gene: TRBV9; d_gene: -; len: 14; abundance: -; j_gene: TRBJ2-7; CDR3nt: TGTGCCAGCAGCGTATCTCCAGGGCCCAACGAGCAGTACTTC; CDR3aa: CASSVSPGPNEQYF
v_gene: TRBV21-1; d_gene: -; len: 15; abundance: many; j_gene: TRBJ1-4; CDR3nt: TGTGCCAGCATCCAAAGTCAGGGGCGGGAGGAAAAACTGTTTTTT; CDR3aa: CASIQSQGREEKLFF
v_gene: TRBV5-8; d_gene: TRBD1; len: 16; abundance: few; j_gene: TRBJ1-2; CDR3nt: TGTGCCAGCAGCCCAATTCCCCGGGACAGGGCGGGTGGCTACACCTTC; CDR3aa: CASSPIPRDRAGGYTF
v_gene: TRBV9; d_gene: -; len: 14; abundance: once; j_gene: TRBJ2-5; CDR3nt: TGTGCCAGCAGCTTCGGACATATCCAAGAGACCCAGTACTTC; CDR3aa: CASSFGHIQETQYF
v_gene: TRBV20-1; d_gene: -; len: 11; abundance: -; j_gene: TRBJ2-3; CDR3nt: TGCAGTGCTAGACCAGGGGATACGCAGTATTTT; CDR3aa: CSARPGDTQYF
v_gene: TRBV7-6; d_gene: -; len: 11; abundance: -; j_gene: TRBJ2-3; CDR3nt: TGTGCCAGCAGCTCCCGGGGGACACAGTATTTT; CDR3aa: CASSSRGTQYF
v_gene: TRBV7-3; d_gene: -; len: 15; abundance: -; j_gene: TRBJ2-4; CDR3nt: TGTGCCAGCAGCTTAAGCAGTGGGCCGGGTTCCATTCAGTACTTC; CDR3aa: CASSLSSGPGSIQYF
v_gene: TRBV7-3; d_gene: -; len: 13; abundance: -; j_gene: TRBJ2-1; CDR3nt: TGTGCCAGCAGCTCTCCTCAGGACAATGAGCAGTTCTTC; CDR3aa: CASSSPQDNEQFF
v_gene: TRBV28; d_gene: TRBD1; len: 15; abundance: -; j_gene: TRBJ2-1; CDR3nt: TGTGCCAGCAGTGCCCGACAGGGAACCTACAATGAGCAGTTCTTC; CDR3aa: CASSARQGTYNEQFF
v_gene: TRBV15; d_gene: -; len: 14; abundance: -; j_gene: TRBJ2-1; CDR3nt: TGTGCCACCAGCAGAGATCAAAGGGGAGCAGGGCAGTTCTTC; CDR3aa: CATSRDQRGAGQFF
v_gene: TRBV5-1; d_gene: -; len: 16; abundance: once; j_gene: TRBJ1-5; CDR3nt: TGCGCCAGCAGCTTGGGTTGGACCGGTGGCGGTGAGCCCCAGCATTTT; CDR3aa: CASSLGWTGGGEPQHF
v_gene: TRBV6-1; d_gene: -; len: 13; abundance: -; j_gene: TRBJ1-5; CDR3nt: TGTGCCAGCAGGCGGGGGAACAATCAGCCCCAGCATTTT; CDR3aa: CASRRGNNQPQHF
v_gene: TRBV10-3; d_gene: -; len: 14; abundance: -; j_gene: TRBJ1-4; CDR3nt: TGTGCCATCAAGGAAGGCAGGGCAGAGGAAAAACTGTTTTTT; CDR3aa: CAIKEGRAEEKLFF
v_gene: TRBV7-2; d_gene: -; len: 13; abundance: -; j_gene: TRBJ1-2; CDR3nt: TGTGCCAGCAGCTTACAGTCAGTGGATGGCTACACCTTC; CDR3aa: CASSLQSVDGYTF
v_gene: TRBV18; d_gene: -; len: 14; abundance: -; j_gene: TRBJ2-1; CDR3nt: TGTGCCAGCTCACCACCCCTCGCGGGACCTGAGCAGTTCTTC; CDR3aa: CASSPPLAGPEQFF
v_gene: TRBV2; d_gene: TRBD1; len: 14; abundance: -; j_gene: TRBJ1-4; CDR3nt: TGTGCCAGCAGTGGGGACAGGGGAGGTGAAAAACTGTTTTTT; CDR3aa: CASSGDRGGEKLFF
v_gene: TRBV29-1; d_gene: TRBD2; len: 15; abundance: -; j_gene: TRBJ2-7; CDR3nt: TGCAGCGTTGGCCCATTCAGCGGGGGTACCTACGAGCAGTACTTC; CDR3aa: CSVGPFSGGTYEQYF
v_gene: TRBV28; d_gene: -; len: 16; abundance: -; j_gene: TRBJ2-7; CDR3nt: TGTGCCAGCAGTTCCCCGGGGAGGCCGACTGACTACGAGCAGTACTTC; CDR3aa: CASSSPGRPTDYEQYF
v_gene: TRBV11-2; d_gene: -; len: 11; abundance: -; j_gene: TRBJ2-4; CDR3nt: TGTGCCAGCAGCTTCTTAAACATTCAGTACTTC; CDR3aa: CASSFLNIQYF
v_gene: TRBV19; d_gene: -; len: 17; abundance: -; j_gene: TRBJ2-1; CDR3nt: TGTGCCAGTAGTATAGCGTTTCGGCCAACTCTTATCGATGAGCAGTTCTTC; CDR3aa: CASSIAFRPTLIDEQFF
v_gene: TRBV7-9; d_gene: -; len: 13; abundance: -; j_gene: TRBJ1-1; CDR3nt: TGTGCCAGCAGCGAAACTACCGGGACGGAAGCTTTCTTT; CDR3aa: CASSETTGTEAFF
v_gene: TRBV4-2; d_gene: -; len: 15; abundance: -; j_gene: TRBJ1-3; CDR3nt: TGTGCCAGCAGCCAAGTCATCGCGTCTGGAAACACCATATATTTT; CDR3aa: CASSQVIASGNTIYF
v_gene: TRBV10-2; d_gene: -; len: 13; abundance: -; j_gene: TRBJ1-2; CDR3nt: TGCGCCAGCAGTGAGGTAGACAGCTATGGCTACACCTTC; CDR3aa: CASSEVDSYGYTF
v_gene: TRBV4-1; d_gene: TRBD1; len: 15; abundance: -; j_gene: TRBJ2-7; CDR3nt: TGCGCCAGCAGCCAAGGGACAGGGGGCACCTACGAGCAGTACTTC; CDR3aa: CASSQGTGGTYEQYF
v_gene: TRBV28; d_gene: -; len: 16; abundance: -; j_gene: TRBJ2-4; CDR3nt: TGTGCCAGCAGTTTAGGGCAGCCACTAGCCAAAAACATTCAGTACTTC; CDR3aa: CASSLGQPLAKNIQYF